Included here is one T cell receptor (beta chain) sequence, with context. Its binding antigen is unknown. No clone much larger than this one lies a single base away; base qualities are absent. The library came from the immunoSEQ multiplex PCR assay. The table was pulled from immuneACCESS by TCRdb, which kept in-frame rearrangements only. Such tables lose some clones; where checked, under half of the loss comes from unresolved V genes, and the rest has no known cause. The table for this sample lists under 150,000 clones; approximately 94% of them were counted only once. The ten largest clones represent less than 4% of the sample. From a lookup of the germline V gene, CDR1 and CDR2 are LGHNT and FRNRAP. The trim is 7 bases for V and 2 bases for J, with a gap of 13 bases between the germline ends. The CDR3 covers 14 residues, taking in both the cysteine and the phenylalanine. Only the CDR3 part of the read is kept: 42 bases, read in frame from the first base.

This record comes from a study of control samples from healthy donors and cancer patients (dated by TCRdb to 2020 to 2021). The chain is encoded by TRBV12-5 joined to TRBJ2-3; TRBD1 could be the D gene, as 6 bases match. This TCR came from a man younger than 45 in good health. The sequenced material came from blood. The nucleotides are TGTGCTAGTGTCCCGGGACACTTCACAGATACGCAGTATTTT. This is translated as CASVPGHFTDTQYF. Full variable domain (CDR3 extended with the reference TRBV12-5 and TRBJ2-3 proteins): DARVTQTPRHKVTEMGQEVTMRCQPILGHNTVFWYRQTMMQGLELLAYFRNRAPLDDSGMPKDRFSAEMPDATLATLKIQPSEPRDSAVYFCASVPGHFTDTQYFGPGTRLTVL.